This T cell receptor (beta chain) was obtained from a study of identical twins. TCRdb passed the 5' RACE reads through MiXCR, listing each CDR3 protein once. The sample holds approximately 260,000 distinct CDR3 sequences; over 13% are singletons and the top ten take approximately 8.8%. There are 12 residues in the CDR3. Germline V gene data show CDR1 as SNHLY and CDR2 as FYNNEI. J was trimmed by 3 bases and V by 10 bases; bases with no gene match: 3. Study results and limitations: Partial confounding of zero-insertion analyses by invariant MAIT and iNKT cells was possible. A lower insertion count was a feature of abundant cord blood beta clonotypes, with no such feature in memory repertoires. Model-predicted out-of-frame TCR alpha sharing fell below observed values in monozygotic twins. Low generation-probability sequences were in excess among twin-shared out-of-frame alpha sequences.

This clonotype was counted at least ten times. Its antigen is undetermined. This clonotype was obtained from a woman aged 18-30 years in good health. The genes are TRBV2 and TRBJ2-3, with TRBD1 identical over 8 bases. Sequences were obtained from memory (CD45RO+) T cells sorted from blood. The CDR3 DNA is TGTGCCACGGGACAGGCGACAGATACGCAGTATTTT. Its translation is CATGQATDTQYF.